What follows are 32 T cell receptor beta chains derived from one specimen sequenced in a study of lymphopenia after photon versus proton radiotherapy. Data came from immunoSEQ multiplex PCR; TCRdb stores just in-frame clones and leaves some out. This table holds more than 70,000 clones, 65% to 85% found once. Here the sequenced sample was peripheral blood, taken from a patient treated with proton-based radiotherapy. The receptors here all came from a man between 60 and 75 years old with pancreatic cancer.

The gene calls are TRBV28 and TRBJ2-7; D ambiguous. Germline-derived CDR1 and CDR2 are MDHEN and SYDVKM. CDR3 length equals 14 residues. Trimming removed 6 bases from V and 1 base from J, with 13 bases in between. The CDR3 sequence: CASSLTGFSYEQYF. The CDR3, as DNA: TGTGCCAGCAGCCTCACCGGCTTTTCCTACGAGCAGTACTTC.

The V call is TRBV10-3, the J call TRBJ2-1; 7 bases align to TRBD2. Germline V lookup: CDR1 ENHRY, CDR2 SYGVKD. V was pared by 2 bases and J by 10 bases, with 8 bases of the junction left unmatched. This CDR3 comprises 14 residues. CDR3 nucleotide sequence: TGTGCCATCAGTGAGGCGGGACTACGGGGGGAGCAGTTCTTC. This gives the protein CAISEAGLRGEQFF.

The chain has TRBV11-1 and TRBJ2-2, with 12 positions matching TRBD2. V gave up 3 bases and J gave up 6 bases; unmatched junction bases: 5. The CDR3 extends over 16 amino acids. Germline CDR1 is SGHAT and CDR2 is FQDESV (reference sequence). CDR3 DNA: TGTGCCAGCAGCTTCGCTAGCGGGAGGGTCTCCGGGGAGCTGTTTTTT. Translated: CASSFASGRVSGELFF.

The chain joins TRBV7-8 to TRBJ1-1, with no clear D. Per the germline V gene, CDR1 is SGHVS and CDR2 is FQNEAQ. V was trimmed by 3 bases and J by 6 bases, leaving 11 bases between them. The CDR3 has 13 residues. Here the CDR3 DNA reads TGTGCCAGCAGCTTCCAGTTAGGCCCTGAAGCTTTCTTT. It encodes CASSFQLGPEAFF. Full variable domain (missing parts from reference TRBV7-8 and TRBJ1-1): GAGVSQSPRYKVAKRGQDVALRCDPISGHVSLFWYQQALGQGPEFLTYFQNEAQLDKSGLPSDRFFAERPEGSVSTLKIQRTQQEDSAVYLCASSFQLGPEAFFGQGTRLTVV.

The chain joins TRBV30 to TRBJ2-7, with TRBD1 as a possible D gene (6 bases). Germline V gene sequence: CDR1 GTSNPN, CDR2 SVGIG (reference sequence). Between the trimmed V and J ends, which lost 2 bases and 5 bases, there was a span of 13 bases. The CDR3 runs 13 residues. The CDR3: CAWSQQGIHEQYF. The CDR3 region has the DNA TGTGCCTGGAGTCAACAGGGTATACACGAGCAGTACTTC.

The chain joins TRBV5-4 to TRBJ2-7; D is unresolved. This CDR3 spans 13 amino acids. Deletions cut 4 bases from V and 3 bases from J, with 11 bases between. Germline V gene lookup returns CDR1 SGHNT and CDR2 YYREEE (reference sequence). The CDR3 coding sequence is TGTGCCAGCAGCCCCCAGAATCGCTACGAGCAGTACTTC. Protein product: CASSPQNRYEQYF.

The chain employs TRBV13 and TRBJ2-7; D not resolved. The CDR3 has 14 amino acids. V shed 5 bases and J shed 0 bases, with 11 bases lying between them. CDR1 and CDR2 (germline): PRHDT, FYEKMQ (reference sequence). Written as DNA, the CDR3 is TGTGCCAGCAGCCGGTACACGAGCTCCTACGAGCAGTACTTC. It yields the protein CASSRYTSSYEQYF.

This clone has a single count. This chain joins TRBV19 and TRBJ2-7; 12 bases match TRBD2. V was pared by 5 bases and J by 6 bases, with 5 bases of the junction left unmatched. This CDR3 region has 14 residues. CDR1 and CDR2 (germline): LNHDA, SQIVND (reference sequence). The CDR3 is CASSELAGGLEQYF. DNA for the CDR3: TGTGCCAGTAGTGAGCTAGCGGGAGGGCTCGAGCAGTACTTC.

The chain recombines TRBV9 with TRBJ2-1, with D possibly matching TRBD2 (6 bases). Trimming took off 4 bases at V and 4 bases at J, with 15 bases between the two ends. This CDR3 is built from 15 residues. Germline CDR1 SGDLS, CDR2 YYNGEE. CDR3 sequence: CASSPTPGVYNEQFF. In nucleotides, the CDR3 is TGTGCCAGCAGCCCAACCCCGGGAGTATACAATGAGCAGTTCTTC.

The chain has TRBV5-1 and TRBJ2-2, with 7 nucleotides matching TRBD1. V dropped 2 bases and J dropped 4; count of bases not matched to a gene: 5. Germline V gene lookup returns CDR1 SGHRS and CDR2 YFSETQ. The CDR3 is 15 residues long. CDR3 amino acids: CASSLQGLGTGELFF. CDR3 DNA sequence: TGCGCCAGCAGCTTACAGGGGTTGGGCACCGGGGAGCTGTTTTTT.

The V gene is TRBV13, the J gene TRBJ2-7; 8 positions agree with TRBD2. The CDR3 spans 15 residues. V lost 8 bases, J lost 3 bases, and 12 bases stayed unmatched. Germline values: CDR1 PRHDT, CDR2 FYEKMQ (reference sequence). The CDR3 sequence is CASGARTSRFYEQYF. In DNA, the CDR3 is TGTGCCAGCGGCGCGAGGACTAGCAGATTCTACGAGCAGTACTTC.

This rearrangement joins TRBV19 to TRBJ2-7; a weak D match, TRBD2 (6 bases). The length of the CDR3 is 14 residues. Trimming removed 3 bases from V and 6 bases from J, with 15 bases in between. In germline, CDR1 is LNHDA, CDR2 SQIVND (reference sequence). The CDR3 is CASSIAGGTPEQYF. The CDR3 DNA sequence: TGTGCCAGTAGTATTGCAGGAGGGACCCCCGAGCAGTACTTC.

V and J are TRBV19 and TRBJ1-1; 7 bases are shared with TRBD1. CDR1 and CDR2 (germline): LNHDA, SQIVND (reference sequence). This CDR3 has 14 residues. V lost 3 bases and J lost 2; bases outside the gene matches: 3. CDR3: CASSIRGLNTEAFF. The DNA for the CDR3 is TGTGCCAGTAGTATTAGGGGGCTCAACACTGAAGCTTTCTTT.

The rearrangement uses TRBV4-1 and TRBJ1-4; 10 bases are shared with TRBD1. Germline CDR1 reads MGHRA; CDR2 reads YSYEKL. This CDR3 is built from 15 residues. Trimming removed 4 bases from V and 6 bases from J; junction bases left unmatched: 5. CDR3 sequence: CASSLHGTGDEKLFF. In DNA form, the CDR3 reads TGCGCCAGCAGCCTACACGGGACAGGGGATGAAAAACTGTTTTTT.

V is TRBV2 and J is TRBJ2-5; perhaps D is TRBD1 or TRBD2 (5 bases each). CDR1 is SNHLY, CDR2 FYNNEI, per germline. V was pared by 2 bases and J by 7 bases, with 11 bases between. CDR3 length equals 13 residues. This chain's CDR3 is CASSETGEGTQYF. The CDR3 bases are TGTGCCAGCAGTGAAACAGGCGAGGGGACCCAGTACTTC.

This chain connects TRBV15 to TRBJ1-3; the D gene is possibly TRBD1 (6 bases). The CDR3 contains 15 residues. Trimming took off 1 base at V and 5 bases at J, with 12 bases between the two ends. Germline V gene sequence: CDR1 LNHNV, CDR2 YYDKDF (reference sequence). Here the CDR3 DNA reads TGTGCCACCAGCAGAGGCAGGGGTGTCCGAAACACCATATATTTT. It yields the protein CATSRGRGVRNTIYF. Full variable domain (outside the CDR3, taken from reference TRBV15 and TRBJ1-3): DAMVIQNPRYQVTQFGKPVTLSCSQTLNHNVMYWYQQKSSQAPKLLFHYYDKDFNNEADTPDNFQSRRPNTSFCFLDIRSPGLGDTAMYLCATSRGRGVRNTIYFGEGSWLTVV.

This clone has just a few counts. This chain links TRBV10-3 with TRBJ1-1, with D unresolved. V shed 6 bases and J shed 4 bases, with 24 bases lying between them. This CDR3 spans 17 amino acids. Germline CDR1 reads ENHRY; CDR2 reads SYGVKD. CDR3: CAISKPKPISPVTEAFF. The CDR3, as DNA: TGTGCCATCAGCAAACCGAAACCGATCTCCCCGGTCACTGAAGCTTTCTTT.

This clone has a single count. This may arise from a read error, as a much more abundant clone is one base away. This sequence joins TRBV19 and TRBJ2-1; tentatively, D is TRBD2 (5 bases). The CDR3 covers 15 residues. Trimming cost V 2 bases and J 2 bases, with 10 bases left between them. Germline CDR1 LNHDA, CDR2 SQIVND (reference sequence). CDR3 DNA sequence: TGTGCCAGTAGTATACAAGACGGGACCTACAATGAGCAGTTCTTC. Its protein product is CASSIQDGTYNEQFF.

V gene TRBV5-6 combines with J gene TRBJ2-7, with D hard to call. Germline assignment: CDR1 SGHDT and CDR2 YYEEEE. Trimming cost V 2 bases and J 4 bases, with 13 bases left between them. The CDR3 spans 14 residues. This CDR3 reads CASSLANSFYEQYF. CDR3 DNA sequence: TGTGCCAGCAGCTTAGCGAATTCCTTTTACGAGCAGTACTTC.

The J gene is TRBJ1-3, the V gene TRBV27; TRBD1 might be the D (6 bases). CDR3 length equals 15 residues. V lost 5 bases, J lost 2 bases, and 13 bases lay in between. Per germline, CDR1 MNHEY and CDR2 SMNVEV (reference sequence). In nucleotides, the CDR3 is TGTGCCAGCAGTGCTACAGGGCTCACTGGAAACACCATATATTTT. This translates into CASSATGLTGNTIYF.

The chain combines TRBV6-6 with TRBJ2-1; 9 nucleotides match TRBD2. The V segment lost 7 bases and the J segment 5 bases; nucleotides outside the gene matches: 6. CDR1 and CDR2 (germline): MNHNY, SVGAGI (reference sequence). The CDR3 is 14 residues long. The CDR3 spells CASTKAGGNNEQFF. CDR3 DNA sequence: TGTGCCAGCACGAAAGCGGGAGGAAACAATGAGCAGTTCTTC.

DNA for the CDR3: TGCGCCAGCAGGCGGGACTTCAGCTCCTACAATGAGCAGTTCTTC. Protein: CASRRDFSSYNEQFF. This chain links TRBV5-1 with TRBJ2-1; D might be TRBD2 (6 bases). Trimming removed 5 bases from V and 0 bases from J, with 12 bases in between. Germline CDR1 and CDR2: SGHRS and YFSETQ. The CDR3 has 15 residues.

This clone showed up just once. The V call is TRBV6-1, the J call TRBJ2-4; TRBD1 is a possible D gene (6 bases). The V and J ends lost 2 bases and 12 bases respectively, with 11 bases between them. Per germline, CDR1 MNHNS and CDR2 SASEGT. The CDR3 is 12 residues long. The CDR3 sequence: CASSESGRGQYF. Written as DNA, the CDR3 is TGTGCCAGCAGTGAATCGGGCAGGGGTCAGTACTTC.

Here the CDR3 reads CASSLLSGGRVPGYTF. The CDR3 DNA reads as TGTGCCAGCAGTTTACTTAGCGGGGGGCGGGTCCCTGGCTACACCTTC. V is TRBV28 and J is TRBJ1-2, with TRBD1 as a possible D gene (6 bases). Germline V gene lookup returns CDR1 MDHEN and CDR2 SYDVKM. Trimming removed 2 bases at V and 7 bases at J, with 20 bases between. The CDR3 loop spans 16 amino acids.

The CDR3 nucleotides read TGCGCCAGCAGCTTGTGGAGCAATCAGCCCCAGCATTTT. The encoded protein is CASSLWSNQPQHF. The V gene is TRBV5-1, the J gene TRBJ1-5; D remains unclear. Germline CDR1 and CDR2: SGHRS and YFSETQ. The CDR3 has 13 residues. With 1 base removed from V and 1 base from J, the gap between germline ends came to 3 bases.

This sequence joins TRBV25-1 and TRBJ2-5; 7 bases agree with TRBD2. Trimming at V came to 2 bases and at J to 4 bases, leaving 4 bases not matched to a gene. Germline CDR1 MGHDK, CDR2 SYGVNS. The CDR3 has 14 residues. The CDR3 DNA follows: TGTGCCAGCAGTGAAGGGGGGGTGGCAGAGACCCAGTACTTC. Protein product: CASSEGGVAETQYF.

This chain uses TRBV28 with TRBJ2-2; D remains unclear. Germline V lookup: CDR1 MDHEN, CDR2 SYDVKM. The CDR3 extends over 14 amino acids. The V end lost 5 bases, the J end lost 6 bases, and 13 bases lay between the germline ends. The CDR3 protein is CASSSRLSPGELFF. CDR3 coding DNA: TGTGCCAGCAGTAGCAGGCTTAGCCCCGGGGAGCTGTTTTTT.

J is TRBJ2-7 and V is TRBV7-2; maybe TRBD2 (6 bases). The CDR3 covers 12 residues. V shed 5 bases and J shed 7 bases, with 12 bases lying between them. CDR1 and CDR2 from the germline V gene are SGHTA and FQGNSA. The CDR3 DNA reads TGTGCCAGCAGCCAGATTGGGGGGGAGCAGTACTTC. It translates to CASSQIGGEQYF.

This chain links TRBV29-1 with TRBJ2-5, with no clear D. V lost 7 bases, J lost 5 bases, and 11 bases lay in between. The CDR3 is made up of 11 amino acids. Per germline, CDR1 SQVTM and CDR2 ANQGSEA. The CDR3 reads CSAFDRETQYF. The CDR3 region has the DNA TGCAGCGCCTTTGATCGGGAGACCCAGTACTTC.

The rearrangement joins TRBV9 to TRBJ1-1; 8 nucleotides agree with TRBD1. Trimming took 3 bases from V and 5 from J; bases not matched to a gene: 9. Germline V gene sequence: CDR1 SGDLS, CDR2 YYNGEE. This CDR3 has 15 residues. CDR3 protein: CASSAGDRMGTEAFF. CDR3 coding DNA: TGTGCCAGCAGCGCAGGGGACAGGATGGGAACTGAAGCTTTCTTT.

This clone was counted a few times. The chain is built from TRBV5-4 and TRBJ2-6; no reliable D call. Between the trimmed V and J ends, which lost 1 base and 4 bases, there was a span of 18 bases. Germline V lookup: CDR1 SGHNT, CDR2 YYREEE (reference sequence). This CDR3 is 18 amino acids long. In DNA form, the CDR3 reads TGTGCCAGCAGCTTGCGGCTCAGGACGTCTAAGGGGGCCAACGTCCTGACTTTC. Amino acid sequence: CASSLRLRTSKGANVLTF.

The V gene is TRBV7-2, the J gene TRBJ2-5; D not resolved. The V gene lost 5 bases and the J gene lost 5 bases, with 6 bases spanning the gap. The CDR3 loop spans 11 amino acids. Germline V lookup: CDR1 SGHTA, CDR2 FQGNSA. CDR3 in amino acids: CASSLAETQYF. The CDR3 bases are TGTGCCAGCAGCCTGGCGGAGACCCAGTACTTC.